The 4 T cell receptor beta chains listed next were all sequenced from one sample in a study of blood T cell repertoires in COVID-19. Libraries were prepared by immunoSEQ multiplex PCR; TCRdb keeps only in-frame clonotypes and omits some of them. This sample has around 180,000 clones; approximately 87% occur once, and the top ten carry 15% to 20%. Material: peripheral blood. The receptors come from a person aged 70 to 79 with COVID-19, enrolled during active disease.

The chain uses TRBV10-3 and TRBJ1-1; tentative D call: TRBD1 (5 bases). Deletions cut 4 bases from V and 1 base from J, with 10 bases between. The germline V gene has CDR1 ENHRY and CDR2 SYGVKD. The CDR3 sequence is 14 residues long. The CDR3 bases are TGTGCCATCAGTGGAACAGGAGCGAACACTGAAGCTTTCTTT. It codes for CAISGTGANTEAFF.

J is TRBJ2-1 and V is TRBV27; 10 positions match TRBD2. This CDR3 contains 16 residues. The ends lost 3 bases at V and 3 bases at J; junction bases unmatched: 5. Looked up from germline, CDR1 is MNHEY and CDR2 is SMNVEV (reference sequence). The CDR3 here is CASSLRASGSYNEQFF. DNA for the CDR3: TGTGCCAGCAGTTTGCGGGCTAGCGGGAGCTACAATGAGCAGTTCTTC.

The chain combines TRBV4-2 with TRBJ1-1; weak D call: TRBD1 (6 bases). Per germline, CDR1 LGHNA and CDR2 YNFKEQ. The CDR3 loop spans 15 amino acids. Trimming pared 8 bases from V and 2 bases from J, leaving 18 bases between. The CDR3 loop is CASGNRDRLNTEAFF. DNA for the CDR3: TGTGCCAGCGGCAACAGGGATCGGCTTAACACTGAAGCTTTCTTT.

The rearrangement uses TRBV11-3 and TRBJ2-2, with D unclear. Between the trimmed V and J ends, which lost 4 bases and 6 bases, there was a span of 9 bases. The germline CDR1 and CDR2 sequences are SGHNT and YENEEA. This CDR3 region has 13 residues. The CDR3 sequence is CASSYSSSGELFF. In DNA, the CDR3 is TGTGCCAGCAGCTATTCTAGTTCCGGGGAGCTGTTTTTT.